The 30 T cell receptor beta chains below were found in one sample sequenced in a study of Graves' ophthalmopathy and Graves' hyperthyroidism. Amplification of TCR beta CDR3 regions used RNA transcripts. In the first round, RT-PCR was carried out with HTBI primers, and a multiplex PCR formed the second round. TCRdb re-analysed the multiplex PCR reads in MiXCR, keeping a single row per CDR3 protein. The sample yields roughly 400,000 distinct CDR3 sequences, approximately 16% seen once. The material sequenced was peripheral blood. These receptors were collected from a young woman with Graves' ophthalmopathy.

This clonotype appeared many times. The V and J genes are TRBV7-2 and TRBJ2-5; 14 bases line up with TRBD2. The CDR3 spans 18 residues. V lost 0 bases to trimming and J lost 4 bases; unmatched junction nucleotides: 7. Germline CDR1 and CDR2: SGHTA and FQGNSA. The CDR3 protein is CASSLAGTSGRNRETQYF. The CDR3 region has the DNA TGTGCCAGCAGCTTAGCCGGGACTAGCGGGAGAAACCGAGAGACCCAGTACTTC.

This clonotype was observed at least ten times. J is TRBJ2-7 and V is TRBV6-1, with D hard to call. This CDR3 comprises 13 residues. With 2 bases removed from V and 6 bases from J, the gap between germline ends came to 11 bases. Germline CDR1 is MNHNS and CDR2 is SASEGT. The DNA of the CDR3 is TGTGCCAGCAGTGAATTAGTCCACACCGAGCAGTACTTC. Its protein product is CASSELVHTEQYF.

The table lists this clonotype with many counts. The rearrangement uses TRBV20-1 and TRBJ2-5, with 10 bases matching TRBD1. Trimming cost V 7 bases and J 5 bases; bases outside gene matches: 13. This CDR3 comprises 15 residues. CDR1 DFQATT and CDR2 SNEGSKA come from the germline V gene (reference sequence). The CDR3 nucleotides are TGCAGTGTTGACAGGGGGCTTTTTCCGGAGGAGACCCAGTACTTC. Translating gives CSVDRGLFPEETQYF.

V gene TRBV6-1 combines with J gene TRBJ2-5, with a tentative D call TRBD2 (5 bases). CDR1 is MNHNS and CDR2 is SASEGT in the germline V gene. V shed 10 bases and J shed 6 bases, with 18 bases lying between them. The CDR3 is 13 amino acids. In DNA form, the CDR3 reads TGTGCCACTATAACATCTAGCTTAAAGACCCAGTACTTC. Amino acid sequence: CATITSSLKTQYF.

The V gene is TRBV7-2, the J gene TRBJ1-3; D gene ambiguous. Per germline, CDR1 SGHTA and CDR2 FQGNSA. This CDR3 is built from 15 residues. The ends were cut back, 5 bases at V and 0 bases at J, with 11 bases in the middle. CDR3 region: CASSRYTGSGNTIYF. CDR3 nucleotide sequence: TGTGCCAGCAGCCGATATACCGGCTCTGGAAACACCATATATTTT.

A few counts support this clonotype. The rearrangement uses TRBV28 and TRBJ2-5, with D possibly called TRBD1 or TRBD2 (5 bases each). This CDR3 has 11 amino acids. Looked up from germline, CDR1 is MDHEN and CDR2 is SYDVKM. The ends were cut back, 8 bases at V and 7 bases at J, with 11 bases in the middle. The CDR3 region has the DNA TGTGCCAGCCGGTGGGGGTCGACCCAGTACTTC. Protein sequence: CASRWGSTQYF.

This clonotype was seen at least ten times. CDR3 amino acids: CASRVVVTGELFF. CDR3 nucleotides: TGTGCCAGCAGGGTTGTGGTCACCGGGGAGCTGTTTTTT. V and J are TRBV11-2 and TRBJ2-2, with no clear D. This CDR3 is built from 13 residues. V lost 6 bases and J lost 4, with 9 bases in between. The germline V gene has CDR1 SGHAT and CDR2 FQNNGV.

This clonotype was seen many times. The J gene is TRBJ2-5, the V gene TRBV29-1; the D call may be TRBD1 or TRBD2 (5 bases each). The CDR3 extends over 12 amino acids. The V gene's germline CDR1 is SQVTM and CDR2 ANQGSEA. Trimming removed 7 bases at V and 1 base at J, with 10 bases between. CDR3 in amino acids: CSAGTSQETQYF. CDR3 sequence (DNA): TGCAGCGCGGGGACCTCCCAAGAGACCCAGTACTTC.

At least ten counts were recorded for this clonotype. V is TRBV7-6 and J is TRBJ2-2, with D possibly TRBD1 on 6 matching bases. V was trimmed by 3 bases and J by 6 bases, leaving 11 bases between them. CDR1 is SGHVS, CDR2 FNYEAQ, per germline. The CDR3 has 14 amino acids. The DNA for the CDR3 is TGTGCCAGCAGCTTTCTTACAGGGCCCGGGGAGCTGTTTTTT. It yields the protein CASSFLTGPGELFF.

The table lists this clonotype with many counts. This chain links TRBV4-3 with TRBJ2-2; 8 bases are a match to TRBD1. V shed 0 bases, J shed 7 bases, and the junction held 4 bases outside the gene matches. The CDR3 is 15 amino acids. Germline loops: CDR1 LGHNA, CDR2 YSLEER. This CDR3 is CASSQDRQGIGELFF. CDR3 DNA: TGCGCCAGCAGCCAAGATCGACAGGGGATCGGGGAGCTGTTTTTT.

This clonotype appeared many times. The V and J genes are TRBV27 and TRBJ2-7; D may be TRBD1 (6 bases). This CDR3 region has 13 residues. Germline V gives CDR1 MNHEY, CDR2 SMNVEV (reference sequence). Trimming cost V 5 bases and J 4 bases, with 12 bases left between them. In DNA, the CDR3 is TGTGCCAGCAGTGACACAGGGAGATACGAGCAGTACTTC. This gives the protein CASSDTGRYEQYF.

In this sample, this clonotype turned up many times. A read error may account for a junction end that differs from germline. The chain recombines TRBV6-5 with TRBJ2-7, with D perhaps given as TRBD1 or TRBD2 (5 bases each). This CDR3 spans 15 amino acids. Germline CDR1 is MNHEY and CDR2 is SVGAGI. The CDR3 sequence is CASSYSRSGTYGQYF. The CDR3 bases are TGTGCCAGCAGTTACTCGAGGTCAGGGACCTACGGGCAGTACTTC.

The sample holds many counts of this clonotype. CDR3 in amino acids: CASSEPLGYTF. CDR3 DNA: TGTGCCAGCAGTGAACCCCTTGGCTACACCTTC. The rearrangement links TRBV6-1 to TRBJ1-2; no clear D. Germline CDR1 and CDR2: MNHNS and SASEGT. Trimming pared 2 bases from V and 7 bases from J, leaving 5 bases between. The CDR3 covers 11 residues.

This clonotype occurred many times. V gene TRBV19 combines with J gene TRBJ1-5; TRBD1 matches at 7 bases. Losses at the gene ends were 3 bases for V and 1 base for J; bases not matched to a gene: 3. CDR1 LNHDA and CDR2 SQIVND come from the germline V gene (reference sequence). This CDR3 has 15 residues. This CDR3 reads CASSIGQASNQPQHF. CDR3 coding DNA: TGTGCCAGTAGTATCGGACAGGCCAGCAATCAGCCCCAGCATTTT.

This clonotype has ten or more counts. The V gene is TRBV30, the J gene TRBJ2-5; D is possibly TRBD1 or TRBD2 (5 bases each). V shed 0 bases and J shed 3 bases, with 11 bases lying between them. Germline V gene sequence: CDR1 GTSNPN, CDR2 SVGIG (reference sequence). CDR3 size: 14 residues. The CDR3 region is CAWSVWGFKETQYF. CDR3 coding DNA: TGTGCCTGGAGTGTGTGGGGGTTTAAAGAGACCCAGTACTTC.

This clonotype has ten or more counts. The chain employs TRBV13 and TRBJ2-7; TRBD2 agrees at 11 bases. The CDR3 runs to 14 residues. Unmatched junction bases numbered 5, after V lost 5 bases and J lost 5 bases. Germline V lookup: CDR1 PRHDT, CDR2 FYEKMQ (reference sequence). The CDR3 protein is CASSHSGRVHEQYF. Written as DNA, the CDR3 is TGTGCCAGCAGCCATAGCGGGAGGGTCCACGAGCAGTACTTC.

This clonotype was picked up many times. Here the CDR3 DNA reads TGTGCCAGCAGTCTATTCAAGTACGAGCAGTACTTC. Translating it yields CASSLFKYEQYF. The gene calls are TRBV6-2 or TRBV6-3 and TRBJ2-7; D is unresolved. Trimming cost V 5 bases and J 4 bases, with 9 bases left between them. Germline V gene data show CDR1 as MNHEY and CDR2 as SVGEGT. This CDR3 spans 12 amino acids.

This clonotype was recorded many times. The rearrangement uses TRBV10-3 and TRBJ1-1; D possibly corresponds to TRBD1 (5 bases). The ends were cut back, 3 bases at V and 5 bases at J, with 13 bases in the middle. In germline, CDR1 is ENHRY, CDR2 SYGVKD. The CDR3 runs 14 residues. The CDR3 loop is CAISDPRERTEAFF. The CDR3 bases are TGTGCCATCAGTGACCCCAGGGAGAGGACTGAAGCTTTCTTT.

Turning to this clonotype: Mismatch with germline at one junction end may stem from a read error. CDR3 loop: CASSLARTGGWKETQYF. In DNA, the CDR3 is TGTGCCAGCAGTTTAGCTCGGACAGGGGGCTGGAAAGAGACCCAGTACTTC. The rearrangement uses TRBV7-2 and TRBJ2-5, with 11 bases aligning to TRBD1. CDR1 SGHTA and CDR2 FQGNSA come from the germline V gene. The CDR3 covers 17 residues.

This clonotype was observed a few times. The chain couples TRBV29-1 to TRBJ2-5; no clear D. This CDR3 is 13 amino acids long. In germline, CDR1 is SQVTM, CDR2 ANQGSEA. Trimming stripped 5 bases from V and 1 base from J, with 11 bases between. For the CDR3, the DNA is TGCAGCGTTTTTCCCCTCGGCCAAGAGACCCAGTACTTC. This codes for CSVFPLGQETQYF.

This clonotype was observed many times. The chain has TRBV20-1 and TRBJ2-5; TRBD2 agrees at 8 bases. The germline V gene encodes CDR1 DFQATT and CDR2 SNEGSKA (reference sequence). Trimming removed 3 bases from V and 5 bases from J; junction bases left unmatched: 2. This CDR3 has 12 amino acids. CDR3 in DNA: TGCAGTGCTAGCGGGAGGGGGGAGACCCAGTACTTC. Protein sequence: CSASGRGETQYF.

This clonotype showed up many times. This chain connects TRBV5-1 to TRBJ1-1; D not certain. The CDR3 loop spans 16 amino acids. CDR1 and CDR2 (germline): SGHRS, YFSETQ. The V end lost 5 bases, the J end lost 2 bases, and 19 bases lay between the germline ends. The CDR3 sequence: CASRNIPGEHNTEAFF. The CDR3 region has the DNA TGCGCCAGCAGGAACATCCCTGGGGAACATAACACTGAAGCTTTCTTT. Together with reference TRBV5-1 and TRBJ1-1, the CDR3 gives the full variable domain: KAGVTQTPRYLIKTRGQQVTLSCSPISGHRSVSWYQQTPGQGLQFLFEYFSETQRNKGNFPGRFSGRQFSNSRSEMNVSTLELGDSALYLCASRNIPGEHNTEAFFGQGTRLTVV.

This sequence joins TRBV7-8 and TRBJ2-7; no clear D gene. The CDR3 contains 12 residues. Germline assignment: CDR1 SGHVS and CDR2 FQNEAQ. Trimming left V 8 bases short and J 1 base short, with 9 bases between. CDR3 residues: CASLRDSYEQYF. The CDR3 nucleotides are TGTGCCAGCTTAAGGGATTCCTACGAGCAGTACTTC.

This clonotype was seen at least ten times. The J gene is TRBJ1-2, the V gene TRBV6-4, with 7 bases aligning to TRBD1. With 6 bases clipped from V and 4 bases from J, the junction kept 8 bases outside the gene matches. The CDR3 is 14 residues long. Germline CDR1 is MRHNA and CDR2 is SNTAGT. CDR3 sequence: CASSGGGAGYGYTF. In DNA form, the CDR3 reads TGTGCCAGCAGCGGAGGGGGCGCCGGCTATGGCTACACCTTC.

The rearrangement joins TRBV6-1 to TRBJ2-5, with 9 bases identical to TRBD1. J was trimmed by 0 bases and V by 6 bases; bases with no gene match: 11. CDR1 MNHNS and CDR2 SASEGT come from the germline V gene. CDR3 length: 17 residues. The CDR3 coding sequence is TGTGCCAGCAGACGGCAGGGACAGGGCGGTCACCAAGAGACCCAGTACTTC. Translated, it gives CASRRQGQGGHQETQYF.

V usage is TRBV29-1 and J usage is TRBJ2-7, with D possibly matching TRBD1 (6 bases). The V and J ends lost 4 bases and 4 bases respectively, with 14 bases between them. Germline CDR1 is SQVTM and CDR2 is ANQGSEA. The CDR3 has 13 residues. The CDR3 loop is CSVVHRELYEQYF. The CDR3 region has the DNA TGCAGCGTTGTACACAGGGAGTTGTACGAGCAGTACTTC.

This clonotype was counted ten times or more. The chain carries TRBV11-1 and TRBJ1-2, with 8 bases that match TRBD1. Germline CDR1 and CDR2: SGHAT and FQDESV (reference sequence). The J segment lost 4 bases and the V segment lost 1 base, leaving 8 bases of the junction unmatched. The CDR3 has 16 amino acids. The DNA for the CDR3 is TGTGCCAGCAGCTTAGAGTCTGTGGACAGGGTCTATGGCTACACCTTC. This codes for CASSLESVDRVYGYTF.

V and J are TRBV28 and TRBJ2-5; D gene unclear. V was clipped by 8 bases and J by 5 bases, with 9 bases between them. CDR1 is MDHEN and CDR2 is SYDVKM in the germline V gene. The CDR3 sequence is 11 residues long. This CDR3 reads CASQTTETQYF. The CDR3 DNA follows: TGTGCCAGCCAAACAACGGAGACCCAGTACTTC.

The chain is built from TRBV20-1 and TRBJ2-7; 12 bases are a match to TRBD2. This CDR3 spans 17 amino acids. Germline assignment: CDR1 DFQATT and CDR2 SNEGSKA (reference sequence). Trimming at V came to 5 bases and at J to 1 base, leaving 12 bases not matched to a gene. The CDR3 loop reads CSASRLAGVVSSYEQYF. The CDR3 coding sequence is TGCAGTGCTTCCCGACTAGCGGGAGTGGTATCGTCCTACGAGCAGTACTTC.

This clonotype was seen at least ten times. The chain is built from TRBV7-3 and TRBJ2-7, with TRBD2 as a possible D gene (6 bases). The CDR3 has 13 residues. Germline-derived CDR1 and CDR2 are SGHTA and FQGTGA. The V end was cut by 5 bases, the J end by 6 bases, with 14 bases between. DNA of the CDR3: TGTGCCAGCAGCAGGAACCGGGAGCTCGAGCAGTACTTC. Its translation: CASSRNRELEQYF.